The 13 T cell receptor beta chains given below trace back to one sample, sequenced in a study of blood T cell repertoires in COVID-19. Data came from immunoSEQ multiplex PCR; TCRdb stores just in-frame clones and leaves some out. The sample carries fewer than 250,000 clones, about 87% recorded once. The sequenced sample was peripheral blood. The receptor set was obtained from an older man with acute or convalescent COVID-19.

This clone was detected many times. This chain uses TRBV5-1 with TRBJ1-1; D is perhaps TRBD1 (6 bases). CDR1 is SGHRS and CDR2 is YFSETQ in the germline V gene. V shed 3 bases and J shed 1 base, with 13 bases lying between them. The CDR3 consists of 15 residues. Here the CDR3 DNA reads TGCGCCAGCAGCTCGCCGGGACAATGGAACACTGAAGCTTTCTTT. Amino acids: CASSSPGQWNTEAFF.

The chain links TRBV30 to TRBJ1-6; 8 positions agree with TRBD1. Germline assignment: CDR1 GTSNPN and CDR2 SVGIG (reference sequence). The junction had 7 bases not matched to a gene; V was cut back by 2 bases and J by 10 bases. This CDR3 region has 14 residues. Here the CDR3 DNA reads TGTGCCTGGAGTTTAGACAGGGGCTACTCACCCCTCCACTTT. Its protein is CAWSLDRGYSPLHF.

The chain employs TRBV5-1 and TRBJ2-7; D perhaps matches TRBD1 (5 bases). CDR1 and CDR2 from the germline V gene are SGHRS and YFSETQ. Trimming removed 3 bases from V and 3 bases from J, with 13 bases in between. This CDR3 contains 14 residues. Written as DNA, the CDR3 is TGCGCCAGCAGCTCATCAGGGTCTGACTACGAGCAGTACTTC. Residues: CASSSSGSDYEQYF.

This sequence joins TRBV28 and TRBJ2-7, with TRBD2 matching 9 bases. Germline V gene lookup returns CDR1 MDHEN and CDR2 SYDVKM. This CDR3 contains 15 residues. J gave up 5 bases and V 5 bases, and 10 bases lay outside the gene matches. As DNA, the CDR3 is TGTGCCAGCAGTATTGGTAGCGGGAGTTCCCACGAGCAGTACTTC. Translating it yields CASSIGSGSSHEQYF.

The chain employs TRBV19 and TRBJ1-3, with D maybe TRBD1 (5 bases). The germline gives CDR1 LNHDA, CDR2 SQIVND (reference sequence). Trimming removed 6 bases at V and 0 bases at J, with 12 bases between. The CDR3 is 15 amino acids. Here the CDR3 DNA reads TGTGCCAGTAGCCCAGGGCCTACCTCTGGAAACACCATATATTTT. Its protein product is CASSPGPTSGNTIYF.

This clone occurred once. The genes are TRBV28 and TRBJ2-1, with 10 bases identical to TRBD1. This CDR3 is built from 19 residues. V shed 3 bases, J shed 1 base, and the junction held 12 bases outside the gene matches. Germline V gene lookup returns CDR1 MDHEN and CDR2 SYDVKM. Written as DNA, the CDR3 is TGTGCCAGCAGTTTTTTGACAGGGGGCGCAAAAAGTTCCTACAATGAGCAGTTCTTC. This gives the protein CASSFLTGGAKSSYNEQFF.

The chain joins TRBV7-2 to TRBJ2-4, with 14 positions matching TRBD2. The V gene's germline CDR1 is SGHTA and CDR2 FQGNSA. Trimming cost V 5 bases and J 9 bases; bases outside gene matches: 12. The CDR3 covers 17 residues. CDR3 nucleotide sequence: TGTGCCAGCAGCCCCGCCGGACTAGCGGGAGGTGGCCGCATTCAGTACTTC. Amino acid sequence: CASSPAGLAGGGRIQYF. Full variable domain (missing parts from reference TRBV7-2 and TRBJ2-4): GAGVSQSPSNKVTEKGKDVELRCDPISGHTALYWYRQSLGQGLEFLIYFQGNSAPDKSGLPSDRFSAERTGGSVSTLTIQRTQQEDSAVYLCASSPAGLAGGGRIQYFGAGTRLSVL.

This clone showed up just a few times. This chain uses TRBV2 with TRBJ1-2; D possibly corresponds to TRBD1 (5 bases). This CDR3 has 12 amino acids. V lost 1 base, J lost 8 bases, and 8 bases lay in between. The germline gives CDR1 SNHLY, CDR2 FYNNEI. CDR3 residues: CASSEEGYGYTF. The CDR3 DNA is TGTGCCAGCAGTGAAGAGGGGTACGGCTACACCTTC.

The chain recombines TRBV7-2 with TRBJ1-3; TRBD1 aligns across 9 bases. CDR1 SGHTA and CDR2 FQGNSA come from the germline V gene. CDR3 length: 15 residues. J was trimmed by 8 bases and V by 6 bases; bases with no gene match: 11. CDR3 nucleotides: TGTGCCAGCAGTTATACAGGGGGCGGGCGGGACACCATATATTTT. As protein: CASSYTGGGRDTIYF.

The rearrangement links TRBV7-9 to TRBJ1-2; 8 positions agree with TRBD1. The CDR3 sequence is 15 residues long. Germline V gene lookup returns CDR1 SEHNR and CDR2 FQNEAQ (reference sequence). V lost 5 bases, J lost 8 bases, and 13 bases stayed unmatched. The CDR3 DNA sequence: TGTGCCAGCAGCCCACGGACAGGGAACTTTCAAGGCTACACCTTC. It is translated as CASSPRTGNFQGYTF.

This chain uses TRBV5-1 with TRBJ1-6; TRBD1 is a possible D gene (5 bases). Trimming took off 0 bases at V and 3 bases at J, with 10 bases between the two ends. This CDR3 is 16 amino acids long. Germline values: CDR1 SGHRS, CDR2 YFSETQ. CDR3 residues: CASSLERQGYNSPLHF. CDR3 bases: TGCGCCAGCAGCTTGGAGAGGCAGGGCTATAATTCACCCCTCCACTTT.

The chain joins TRBV15 to TRBJ1-1; no firm D call. The CDR3 length is 13 residues. Germline assignment: CDR1 LNHNV and CDR2 YYDKDF (reference sequence). V was cut by 2 bases and J by 1 base, with 5 bases left in between. The CDR3 reads CATSRRENTEAFF. CDR3 DNA sequence: TGTGCCACCAGCAGAAGAGAGAACACTGAAGCTTTCTTT.

The J gene is TRBJ2-1, the V gene TRBV19, with 7 bases aligning to TRBD2. From germline, CDR1 is LNHDA and CDR2 SQIVND (reference sequence). Trimming at V came to 1 base and at J to 8 bases, leaving 8 bases not matched to a gene. There are 15 residues in the CDR3. DNA for the CDR3: TGTGCCAGTAGTATAGGGGAGGGTGTCCGCGATGAGCAGTTCTTC. Translated: CASSIGEGVRDEQFF.